These T cell receptor beta chains were read from a single sample in a study of cytomegalovirus exposure and HLA in healthy donors. The assay was immunoSEQ multiplex PCR, and TCRdb's table has in-frame clones only and misses some. There are 140,000 or so clones in the sample; 75% to 90% occur only once, and under 3% lies in the top ten. The sample was PBMCs. These receptors were collected from a woman in her 30s in good health and CMV-seronegative. CDR3s include the opening cysteine and the closing phenylalanine or tryptophan. D genes are given only for firm matches. Clone size, where shown, is once, few, many, or a class for clones that have expanded.

>.|TRBJ2-1|TRBV4-1|.
CASSQAGVIKDNEQFF
TGCGCCAGCAGCCAAGCCGGGGTTATTAAGGACAATGAGCAGTTCTTC
>few|TRBJ1-1|TRBV10-3|TRBD1
CAISNLGGQGGDTEAFF
TGTGCCATCAGCAATCTTGGGGGGCAGGGGGGAGACACTGAAGCTTTCTTT
>.|TRBJ2-5|TRBV7-2|TRBD2
CASSLAASGVYQETQYF
TGTGCCAGCAGCTTAGCAGCTAGCGGGGTATACCAAGAGACCCAGTACTTC
>.|TRBJ1-1|TRBV6-4|TRBD1
CASKGQGTSTEAFF
TGTGCCAGCAAAGGACAGGGGACATCCACTGAAGCTTTCTTT
>.|TRBJ2-1|TRBV28|.
CASSPLAALYNEQFF
TGTGCCAGCAGCCCACTGGCGGCCCTATACAATGAGCAGTTCTTC
>.|TRBJ2-7|TRBV13|TRBD2
CASSLALAEGSYEQYF
TGTGCCAGCAGCTTAGCACTAGCGGAAGGGTCCTACGAGCAGTACTTC
>.|TRBJ2-1|TRBV7-9|.
CASSHTAAGAEQFF
TGTGCCAGCAGCCACACCGCTGCAGGGGCTGAGCAGTTCTTC
>few|TRBJ1-1|TRBV5-1|.
CASSFTENTEAFF
TGCGCCAGCAGCTTTACAGAGAACACTGAAGCTTTCTTT
>.|TRBJ2-1|TRBV2|TRBD1
CASSRTGGLRGEQFF
TGTGCCAGCAGTAGGACAGGGGGCCTGAGGGGTGAGCAGTTCTTC
>once|TRBJ1-2|TRBV6-1|.
CASSELQARIYGYTF
TGTGCCAGCAGTGAACTACAGGCTCGGATCTATGGCTACACCTTC
>once|TRBJ2-7|TRBV19|.
CASSQENSPFPYEQYF
TGTGCCAGTAGTCAAGAGAATAGCCCTTTCCCCTACGAGCAGTACTTC
>.|TRBJ1-1|TRBV5-4|TRBD1
CASSLGTGGNTEAFF
TGTGCCAGCAGCTTGGGGACAGGGGGGAACACTGAAGCTTTCTTT
>.|TRBJ1-2|TRBV30|.
CAWSNRVGYTF
TGTGCCTGGAGTAACAGGGTCGGCTACACCTTC
>few|TRBJ1-3|TRBV7-2|.
CASSLDLGWGTGNTIYF
TGTGCCAGCAGCTTAGATCTCGGCTGGGGCACTGGAAACACCATATATTTT
>.|TRBJ2-7|TRBV27|TRBD2
CASSPSAGESSYEQYF
TGTGCCAGCAGTCCATCAGCGGGGGAGAGCTCCTACGAGCAGTACTTC
>.|TRBJ2-7|TRBV7-3|TRBD1
CASSFAGGEDEQYF
TGTGCCAGCAGCTTCGCAGGGGGCGAGGACGAGCAGTACTTC
>.|TRBJ2-1|TRBV12-5|TRBD2
CASGLSLAGGRNEQFF
TGTGCTAGTGGTTTGTCACTAGCGGGGGGGAGGAATGAGCAGTTCTTC
>few|TRBJ2-4|TRBV7-9|.
CASSWGDSGIQYF
TGTGCCAGCAGCTGGGGTGACAGTGGCATTCAGTACTTC
>.|TRBJ1-5|TRBV7-2|.
CASSFVSGGNQPQHF
TGTGCCAGCAGCTTTGTGTCGGGGGGTAATCAGCCCCAGCATTTT
>.|TRBJ1-2|TRBV7-2|TRBD1
CASTAGTGKGYTF
TGTGCCAGCACCGCGGGGACAGGGAAGGGCTACACCTTC
>few|TRBJ2-7|TRBV5-1|TRBD1
CASTGAVGEQYF
TGCGCCAGTACAGGGGCCGTTGGCGAGCAGTACTTC
>.|TRBJ1-5|TRBV7-6|.
CASSLGGGGRRQPQHF
TGTGCCAGCAGCTTAGGTGGGGGGGGGCGGCGACAGCCCCAGCATTTT
>.|TRBJ2-7|TRBV27|.
CASSLSGNTYEQYF
TGTGCCAGCAGTTTGTCAGGAAACACCTACGAGCAGTACTTC
>.|TRBJ2-3|TRBV5-8|TRBD2
CASSPGLAGATDTQYF
TGTGCCAGCAGCCCGGGACTAGCGGGAGCTACAGATACGCAGTATTTT
>.|TRBJ2-7|TRBV5-4|.
CASSLRGTEQYF
TGTGCCAGCAGCTTGAGGGGCACCGAGCAGTACTTC
>.|TRBJ2-2|TRBV11-3|TRBD1
CASSSGQGVRTGELFF
TGTGCCAGCAGCTCGGGACAGGGAGTGCGGACCGGGGAGCTGTTTTTT
>.|TRBJ2-2|TRBV5-1|TRBD1
CASSLATGTGDGELFF
TGCGCCAGCAGCTTGGCCACCGGGACAGGGGACGGGGAGCTGTTTTTT
>.|TRBJ2-7|TRBV6-5|.
CASSYSLPSYEQYF
TGTGCCAGCAGTTACTCTCTTCCTTCCTACGAGCAGTACTTC
>few|TRBJ2-5|TRBV4-1|.
CASSDGPGQETQYF
TGCGCCAGCAGCGATGGCCCGGGCCAAGAGACCCAGTACTTC
>.|TRBJ2-1|TRBV27|TRBD2
CASRKYSGDNYNEQFF
TGTGCCAGCAGGAAATATAGCGGGGATAACTACAATGAGCAGTTCTTC
>once|TRBJ2-2|TRBV5-4|.
CASSLDRVSTGELFF
TGTGCCAGCAGCTTGGACAGGGTGAGCACCGGGGAGCTGTTTTTT
>.|TRBJ2-3|TRBV16|.
CASSQSTADTQYF
TGTGCCAGCAGCCAATCTACGGCAGATACGCAGTATTTT
>.|TRBJ2-7|TRBV15|.
CATSRVDTAGEQYF
TGTGCCACCAGCCGAGTGGACACCGCCGGAGAGCAGTACTTC
>.|TRBJ2-5|TRBV6-6|.
CASSRQEWETQYF
TGTGCCAGCAGTAGACAGGAATGGGAGACCCAGTACTTC
>few|TRBJ1-5|TRBV6-1|.
CASRQTGTNQPQHF
TGTGCCAGCAGGCAGACAGGTACCAATCAGCCCCAGCATTTT
>.|TRBJ2-1|TRBV10-3|.
CAIMNLGLQGDNEQFF
TGTGCCATCATGAATTTGGGACTTCAAGGGGACAATGAGCAGTTCTTC
>.|TRBJ2-7|TRBV5-1|.
CASSWGPPWASSSYEQYF
TGCGCCAGCAGCTGGGGCCCCCCTTGGGCCTCCAGCTCCTACGAGCAGTACTTC
>.|TRBJ2-1|TRBV4-1|TRBD2
CASSQGTSGSDEQFF
TGCGCCAGCAGCCAAGGGACTAGCGGGAGCGATGAGCAGTTCTTC
>.|TRBJ2-1|TRBV7-9|TRBD2
CASRLGSSGSNEQFF
TGTGCCAGCAGATTAGGGTCTAGCGGGAGTAATGAGCAGTTCTTC
>.|TRBJ2-7|TRBV11-2|TRBD2
CASSLGGAGGGYEQYF
TGTGCCAGCAGCTTAGGGGGCGCGGGGGGGGGATACGAGCAGTACTTC
>few|TRBJ2-1|TRBV5-3|.
CARNERTSSYNEQFF
TGTGCCAGAAATGAGCGTACGAGCTCCTACAATGAGCAGTTCTTC
>.|TRBJ2-7|TRBV5-6|.
CASSLVGTGTSF
.
>.|TRBJ2-1|TRBV6-1|.
CASRGGPGYNEQFF
TGTGCCAGCAGGGGGGGTCCCGGGTACAATGAGCAGTTCTTC
>.|TRBJ1-1|TRBV7-9|.
CASSFQGSGTEAFF
TGTGCCAGCAGCTTCCAAGGTTCGGGCACTGAAGCTTTCTTT
>once|TRBJ2-7|TRBV7-2|.
CASSLTNKHEQYF
TGTGCCAGCAGCTTAACTAACAAACACGAGCAGTACTTC
>.|TRBJ1-3|TRBV7-2|.
CASSRESSGNTIYF
TGTGCCAGCAGTCGTGAGAGCTCTGGAAACACCATATATTTT
>few|TRBJ2-4|TRBV7-9|TRBD2
CASSQTSSKNIQYF
TGTGCCAGCAGCCAGACTAGCAGCAAAAACATTCAGTACTTC
>few|TRBJ1-5|TRBV12-5|.
CASSLNNQPQHF
TGTGCTAGTTCCCTTAACAATCAGCCCCAGCATTTT
>.|TRBJ2-6|TRBV2|.
CASSGAGEPSGANVLTF
TGTGCCAGCAGTGGAGCCGGGGAACCTTCTGGGGCCAACGTCCTGACTTTC
>few|TRBJ1-1|TRBV6-1|.
CASSEVNGDTEAFF
TGTGCCAGCAGTGAAGTTAACGGGGACACTGAAGCTTTCTTT